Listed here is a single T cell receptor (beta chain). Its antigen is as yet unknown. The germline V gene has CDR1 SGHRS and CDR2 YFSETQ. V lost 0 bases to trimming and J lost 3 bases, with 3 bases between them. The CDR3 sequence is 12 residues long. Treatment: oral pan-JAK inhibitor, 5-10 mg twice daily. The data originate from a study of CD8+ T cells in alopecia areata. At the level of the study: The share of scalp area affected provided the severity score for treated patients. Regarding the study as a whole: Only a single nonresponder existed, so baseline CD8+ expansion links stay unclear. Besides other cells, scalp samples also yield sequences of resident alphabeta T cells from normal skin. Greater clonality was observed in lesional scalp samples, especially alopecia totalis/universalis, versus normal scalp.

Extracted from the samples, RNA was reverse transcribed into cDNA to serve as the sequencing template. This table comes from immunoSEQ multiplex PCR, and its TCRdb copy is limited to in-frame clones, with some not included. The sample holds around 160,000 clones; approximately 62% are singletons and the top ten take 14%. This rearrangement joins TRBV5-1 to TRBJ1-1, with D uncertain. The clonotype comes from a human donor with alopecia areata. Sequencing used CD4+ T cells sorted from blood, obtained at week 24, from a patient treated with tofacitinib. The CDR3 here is CASSLVDTEAFF. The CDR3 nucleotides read TGCGCCAGCAGCTTGGTGGACACTGAAGCTTTCTTT.